This T cell receptor beta chain was documented in a study of Ad26.COV2.S vaccination and SARS-CoV-2 variants. Study-level points and caveats: Placebo recipients had lower spike-specific TCR breadth than vaccine recipients. Similar non-spike TCR breadth was observed in recipients of vaccine and of placebo. Spike-specific responses of CD8+ and CD4+ T cells were reported to display substantial breadth after vaccination. An underestimation of total T cell responses may have resulted from the TCR breadth and depth analyses.

The data were produced by immunoSEQ multiplex PCR, yet TCRdb's version contains in-frame clones alone and is incomplete. This table holds around 86,000 clones, about four fifths found once. This CDR3 has 15 amino acids. Trimming took off 1 base at V and 0 bases at J, with 7 bases between the two ends. Germline V CDR1 and CDR2: LGHDT, YNNKEL (reference sequence). Concerning this clone itself: The antigen is not known.

V is TRBV3-1 (or the pseudogene TRBV3-2) and J is TRBJ1-5; D unclear. Sequenced here: peripheral blood, sampled after recovery from COVID-19. The clonotype was recovered from a human donor who had recovered from COVID-19. DNA for the CDR3: TGTGCCAGCAGCCAAGCCCTAGATAGCAATCAGCCCCAGCATTTT. Protein: CASSQALDSNQPQHF.